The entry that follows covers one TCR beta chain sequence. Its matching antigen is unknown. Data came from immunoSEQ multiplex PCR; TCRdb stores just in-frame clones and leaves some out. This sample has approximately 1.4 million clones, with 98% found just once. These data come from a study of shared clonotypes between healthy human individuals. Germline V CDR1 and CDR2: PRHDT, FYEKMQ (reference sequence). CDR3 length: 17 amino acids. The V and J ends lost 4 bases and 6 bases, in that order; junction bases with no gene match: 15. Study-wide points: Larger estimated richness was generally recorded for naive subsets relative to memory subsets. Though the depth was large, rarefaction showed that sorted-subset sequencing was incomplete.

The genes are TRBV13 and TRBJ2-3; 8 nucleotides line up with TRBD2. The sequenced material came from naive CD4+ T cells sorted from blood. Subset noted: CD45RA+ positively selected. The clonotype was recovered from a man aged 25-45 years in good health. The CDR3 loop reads CASSYPRMAGGGDTQYF. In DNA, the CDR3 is TGTGCCAGCAGCTACCCCAGGATGGCGGGAGGAGGTGATACGCAGTATTTT.